The T cell receptor (beta chain) described here comes from a study of HIV-infected children after antiretroviral therapy interruption. Study in general: Continuous-treatment children had median age approximately 8 years, interruption around 9.5 years. General study points: By the end of treatment interruption, naive CD4+ clonality (Gini) increased.

Trimming pared 5 bases from V and 5 bases from J, leaving 12 bases between. This CDR3 region has 12 residues. The germline gives CDR1 DFQATT, CDR2 SNEGSKA (reference sequence). Many counts were recorded for this clonotype. The antigen remains undetermined. This sample's treatment: PENTA 11 planned treatment interruption arm or continuous ART arm. At least 24 weeks of at least three-drug ART, in children 2 to 15 years. Sorting from thawed PBMCs isolated naive CD4+ CD45RA+ CD45RO- T cells. The TCR library was built from RNA with a 3' RACE protocol and unique molecular identifiers. TCRdb fed the 3' RACE reads into MiXCR, producing one record per CDR3 protein. The sample consists of 40,000 to 55,000 distinct CDR3 sequences, 4.3% of them appearing once.

The receptor comes from a pool of human donors with HIV. Specimen: CD45RA+ CD4+ T cells from PBMCs, pooled from several time points, collected from a donor given antiretroviral therapy, either interrupted or continuous. The subset: naive CD4+ CD45RA+ CD45RO- T cells. The genes are TRBV20-1 and TRBJ2-5; maybe TRBD2 (5 bases). The CDR3 DNA is TGCAGTGCTGAACTAGTGGGGGAGACCCAGTACTTC. Protein product: CSAELVGETQYF.